This TCR beta chain was captured by sequencing in a study of cytomegalovirus exposure and HLA in healthy donors. Points from the study as a whole: Per a prior analysis, the majority of TCR beta V segments were productive roughly 90% or roughly 30% of the time. Highest at DRB1 and lowest at HLA-C, TCR association rates differed among HLA loci in a later analysis. At a 0.05 false discovery rate, a later analysis found some 17,000 TCR beta sequences to be associated with HLA alleles.

PCR used 60 Vbeta primers and 13 Jbeta primers. Assay: immunoSEQ multiplex PCR; the TCRdb copy retains only in-frame clones and omits some. The table lists roughly 120,000 clones, 80% of them singletons. CDR3 length equals 15 residues. Deletions cut 0 bases from V and 4 bases from J, with 11 bases between. Germline CDR1 is LNHNV and CDR2 is YYDKDF (reference sequence). This clone was seen only a few times. Its antigen is unidentified. Sequenced: PBMCs. The genes are TRBV15 and TRBJ2-3; tentatively, D is TRBD2 (5 bases). This TCR was sampled from a male donor in good health and CMV-seronegative. CDR3 sequence: CATSRDRGLADTQYF. The CDR3 DNA reads TGTGCCACCAGCAGAGATCGGGGATTGGCAGATACGCAGTATTTT.